The clone carrying this TCR beta chain showed up just a few times. Its specificity is unknown. This sample was taken from a study of identical twins. Study results and caveats: Cross-sectional statistical analysis was relied on for the conclusions, without the same donors being followed. For out-of-frame beta sequences, excess twin sharing was weaker.

Addition of a universal primer site occurred through template switching, and cDNA carried unique molecular identifiers. TCRdb re-called the 5' RACE reads with MiXCR, one entry per CDR3 protein. The profile covers about 280,000 distinct CDR3 sequences, with about 8.1% appearing a single time and more than 2% taken by the ten largest. Trimming removed 5 bases from V and 5 bases from J, with 12 bases in between. The CDR3 contains 13 residues. Germline CDR1 and CDR2: SGHAT and FQNNGV. These same records also appear under a second study, on yellow fever vaccine responses in identical twins.

Material for sequencing was memory (CD45RO+) T cells sorted from blood. V and J are TRBV11-2 and TRBJ2-5; D is undetermined. The origin of this receptor is a woman under 30 in good health. The DNA for the CDR3 is TGTGCCAGCAGCCTCTATCAGGCGGAGACCCAGTACTTC. It is translated as CASSLYQAETQYF.